In this sample, the clone carrying this T cell receptor (beta chain) turned up a few times. Looked up from germline, CDR1 is SGHTA and CDR2 is FQGNSA. Losses at the gene ends were 4 bases for V and 0 bases for J; bases not matched to a gene: 2. The CDR3 spans 15 residues. TCRdb independently ran MiXCR on the RT-PCR reads; one entry per CDR3 protein. The profile shows 550,000 to 750,000 distinct CDR3 sequences, more than 13% of them singletons. Material for sequencing was memory CD4+ T cells from blood. The chain links TRBV7-2 to TRBJ2-2; the match to TRBD1 covers 7 bases. This TCR came from a female donor in good health, serving as a healthy control. CDR3 coding DNA: TGTGCCAGCAGCTCACAGGGGTCGAACACCGGGGAGCTGTTTTTT. It yields the protein CASSSQGSNTGELFF.